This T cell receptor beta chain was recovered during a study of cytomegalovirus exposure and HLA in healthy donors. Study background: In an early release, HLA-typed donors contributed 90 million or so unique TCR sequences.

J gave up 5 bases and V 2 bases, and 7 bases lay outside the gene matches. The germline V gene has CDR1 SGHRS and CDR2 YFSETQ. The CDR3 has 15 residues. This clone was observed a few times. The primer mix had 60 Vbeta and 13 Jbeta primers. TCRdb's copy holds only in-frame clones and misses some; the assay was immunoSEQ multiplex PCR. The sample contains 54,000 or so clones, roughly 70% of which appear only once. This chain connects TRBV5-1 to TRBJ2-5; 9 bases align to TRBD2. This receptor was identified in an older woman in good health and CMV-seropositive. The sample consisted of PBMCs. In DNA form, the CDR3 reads TGCGCCAGCAGCTTTAGCGGGGGATCGGGGGAGACCCAGTACTTC. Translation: CASSFSGGSGETQYF.